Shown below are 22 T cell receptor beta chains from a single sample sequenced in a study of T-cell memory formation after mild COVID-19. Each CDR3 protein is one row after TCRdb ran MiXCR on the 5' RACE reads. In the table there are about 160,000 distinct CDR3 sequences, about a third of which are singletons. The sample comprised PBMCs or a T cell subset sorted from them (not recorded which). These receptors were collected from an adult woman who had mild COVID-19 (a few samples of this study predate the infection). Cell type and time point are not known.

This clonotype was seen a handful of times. The CDR3 spells CASGRAGGFIDEQYF. CDR3 nucleotides: TGCGCCAGCGGCCGCGCCGGGGGGTTCATCGACGAGCAGTACTTC. This chain joins TRBV5-1 and TRBJ2-7, with 7 bases that match TRBD2. The CDR3 is 15 residues long. V lost 7 bases and J lost 5; bases outside the gene matches: 15. CDR1 is SGHRS and CDR2 is YFSETQ in the germline V gene.

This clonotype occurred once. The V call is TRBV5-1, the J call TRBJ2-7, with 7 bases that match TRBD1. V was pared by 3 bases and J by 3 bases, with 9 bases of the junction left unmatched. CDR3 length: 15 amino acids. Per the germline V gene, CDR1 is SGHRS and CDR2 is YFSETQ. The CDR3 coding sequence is TGCGCCAGCAGCTACAGGGACAGCCGCCTCTACGAGCAGTACTTC. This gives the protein CASSYRDSRLYEQYF.

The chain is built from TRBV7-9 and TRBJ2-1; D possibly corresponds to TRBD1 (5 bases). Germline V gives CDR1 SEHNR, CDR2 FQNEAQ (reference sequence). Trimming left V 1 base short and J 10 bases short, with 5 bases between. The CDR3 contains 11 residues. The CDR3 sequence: CASSLEGEQFF. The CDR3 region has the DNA TGTGCCAGCAGCTTAGAGGGGGAGCAGTTCTTC.

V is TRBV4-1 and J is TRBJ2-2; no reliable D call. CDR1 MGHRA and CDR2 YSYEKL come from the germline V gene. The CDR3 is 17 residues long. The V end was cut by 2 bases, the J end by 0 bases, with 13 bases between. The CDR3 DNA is TGCGCCAGCAGCCAACCCGGACGAGGCTCGAACACCGGGGAGCTGTTTTTT. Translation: CASSQPGRGSNTGELFF.

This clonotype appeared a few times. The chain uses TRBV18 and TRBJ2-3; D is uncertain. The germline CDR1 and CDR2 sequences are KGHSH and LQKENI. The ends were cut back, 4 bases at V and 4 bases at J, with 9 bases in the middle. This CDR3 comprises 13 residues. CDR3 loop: CASSLVMADTQYF. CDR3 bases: TGTGCCAGCTCACTGGTGATGGCAGATACGCAGTATTTT.

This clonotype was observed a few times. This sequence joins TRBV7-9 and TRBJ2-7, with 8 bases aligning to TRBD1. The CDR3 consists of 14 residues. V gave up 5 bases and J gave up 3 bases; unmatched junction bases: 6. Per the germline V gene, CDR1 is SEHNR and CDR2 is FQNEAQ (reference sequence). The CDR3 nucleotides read TGTGCCAGCAGCGACACACAGGGGGACTACGAGCAGTACTTC. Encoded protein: CASSDTQGDYEQYF.

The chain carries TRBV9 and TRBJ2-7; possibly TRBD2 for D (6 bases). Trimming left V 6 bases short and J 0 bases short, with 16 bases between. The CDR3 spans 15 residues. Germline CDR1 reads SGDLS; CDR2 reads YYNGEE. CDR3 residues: CASTPGESSSYEQYF. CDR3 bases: TGTGCCAGCACCCCGGGGGAGTCCAGCTCCTACGAGCAGTACTTC.

CDR3 amino acids: CASSPRGAYGYTF. CDR3 bases: TGTGCCAGCAGTCCTAGGGGTGCCTATGGCTACACCTTC. V usage is TRBV6-5 and J usage is TRBJ1-2, with TRBD1 as a possible D gene (5 bases). The CDR3 covers 13 residues. In germline, CDR1 is MNHEY, CDR2 SVGAGI. Trimming took off 5 bases at V and 4 bases at J, with 11 bases between the two ends.

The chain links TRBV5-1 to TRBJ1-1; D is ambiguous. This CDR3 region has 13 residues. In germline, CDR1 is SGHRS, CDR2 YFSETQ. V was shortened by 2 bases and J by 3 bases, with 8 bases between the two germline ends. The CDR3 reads CASSFRTYTEAFF. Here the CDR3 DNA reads TGCGCCAGCAGCTTCCGGACTTACACTGAAGCTTTCTTT.

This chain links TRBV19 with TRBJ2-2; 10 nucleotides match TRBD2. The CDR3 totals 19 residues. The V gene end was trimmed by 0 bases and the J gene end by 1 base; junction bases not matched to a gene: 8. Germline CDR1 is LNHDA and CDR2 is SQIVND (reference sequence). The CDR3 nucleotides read TGTGCCAGTAGTATAGATCGACTAGCGGGCGAGAGGAACACCGGGGAGCTGTTTTTT. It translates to CASSIDRLAGERNTGELFF. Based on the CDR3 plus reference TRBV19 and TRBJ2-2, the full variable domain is DGGITQSPKYLFRKEGQNVTLSCEQNLNHDAMYWYRQDPGQGLRLIYYSQIVNDFQKGDIAEGYSVSREKKESFPLTVTSAQKNPTAFYLCASSIDRLAGERNTGELFFGEGSRLTVL.

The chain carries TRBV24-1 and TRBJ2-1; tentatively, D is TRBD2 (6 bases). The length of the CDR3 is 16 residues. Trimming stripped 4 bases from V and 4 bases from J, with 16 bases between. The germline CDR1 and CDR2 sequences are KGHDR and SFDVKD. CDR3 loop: CATSDPEGGEYNEQFF. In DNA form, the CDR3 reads TGTGCCACCAGTGACCCGGAGGGTGGGGAGTACAATGAGCAGTTCTTC.

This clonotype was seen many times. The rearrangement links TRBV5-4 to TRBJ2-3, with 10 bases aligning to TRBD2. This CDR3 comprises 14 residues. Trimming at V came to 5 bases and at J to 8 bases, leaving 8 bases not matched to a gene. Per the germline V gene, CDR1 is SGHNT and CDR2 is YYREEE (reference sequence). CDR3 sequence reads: CASRQSGRAATQYF. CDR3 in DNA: TGTGCCAGCAGACAAAGCGGGAGGGCCGCTACGCAGTATTTT.

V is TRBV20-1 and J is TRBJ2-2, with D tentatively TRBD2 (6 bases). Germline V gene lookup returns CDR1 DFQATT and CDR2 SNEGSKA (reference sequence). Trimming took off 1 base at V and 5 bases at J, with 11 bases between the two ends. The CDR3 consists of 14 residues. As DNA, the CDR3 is TGCAGTGCTAGAGTCCCGGGGAGGACCGGGGAGCTGTTTTTT. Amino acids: CSARVPGRTGELFF.

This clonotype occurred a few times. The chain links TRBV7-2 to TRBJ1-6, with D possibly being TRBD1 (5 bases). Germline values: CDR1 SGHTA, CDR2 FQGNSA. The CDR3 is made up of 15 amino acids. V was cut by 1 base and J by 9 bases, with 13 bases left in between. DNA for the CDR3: TGTGCCAGCAGCTTAGGGGGGGGTTCGGGTTCACCCCTCCACTTT. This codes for CASSLGGGSGSPLHF.

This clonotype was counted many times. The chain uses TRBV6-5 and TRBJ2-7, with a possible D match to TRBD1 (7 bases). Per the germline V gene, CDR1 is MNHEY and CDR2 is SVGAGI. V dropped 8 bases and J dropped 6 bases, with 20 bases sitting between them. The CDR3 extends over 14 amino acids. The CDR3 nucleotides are TGTGCCAGCGGTACGGAGGGGGCGCTGGGCGAGCAGTACTTC. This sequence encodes CASGTEGALGEQYF.

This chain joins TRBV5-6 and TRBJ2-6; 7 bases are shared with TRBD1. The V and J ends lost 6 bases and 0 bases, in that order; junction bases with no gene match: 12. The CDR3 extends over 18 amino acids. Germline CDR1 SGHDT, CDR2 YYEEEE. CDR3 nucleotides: TGTGCCAGCACCTTTCCGGGACAGCACTACTCTGGGGCCAACGTCCTGACTTTC. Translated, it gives CASTFPGQHYSGANVLTF.

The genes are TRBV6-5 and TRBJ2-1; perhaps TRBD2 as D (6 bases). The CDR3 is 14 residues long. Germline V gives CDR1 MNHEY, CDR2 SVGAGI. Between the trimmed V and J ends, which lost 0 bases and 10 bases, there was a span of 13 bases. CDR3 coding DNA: TGTGCCAGCAGTTACTCCGCGGGGCGGCCCGAGCAGTTCTTC. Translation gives CASSYSAGRPEQFF.

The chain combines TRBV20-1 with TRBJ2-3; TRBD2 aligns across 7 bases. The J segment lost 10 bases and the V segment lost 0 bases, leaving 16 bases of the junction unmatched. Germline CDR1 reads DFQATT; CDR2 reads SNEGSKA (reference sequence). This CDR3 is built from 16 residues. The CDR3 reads CSARDYSAGETIPQYF. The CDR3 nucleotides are TGCAGTGCTAGAGACTACTCCGCGGGGGAGACTATTCCGCAGTATTTT.

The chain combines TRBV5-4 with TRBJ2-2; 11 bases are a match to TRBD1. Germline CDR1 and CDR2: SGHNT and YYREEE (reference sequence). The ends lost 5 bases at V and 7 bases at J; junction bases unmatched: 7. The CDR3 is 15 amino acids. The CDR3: CASRIGQGAGGELFF. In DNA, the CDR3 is TGTGCCAGCAGGATTGGACAGGGGGCAGGCGGGGAGCTGTTTTTT.

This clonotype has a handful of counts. CDR3 amino acids: CASSGVTGAYEQYF. The CDR3 DNA is TGCGCCAGCAGCGGAGTGACAGGAGCCTACGAGCAGTACTTC. The chain has TRBV5-1 and TRBJ2-7; maybe TRBD1 (6 bases). The germline gives CDR1 SGHRS, CDR2 YFSETQ. This CDR3 is 14 amino acids long. V dropped 4 bases and J dropped 2 bases, with 13 bases sitting between them.

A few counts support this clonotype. This chain's CDR3 is CATSDLGADTQYF. The CDR3 bases are TGTGCCACCAGTGATTTGGGGGCAGATACGCAGTATTTT. V usage is TRBV24-1 and J usage is TRBJ2-3; D not resolved. CDR3 size: 13 residues. Trimming left V 0 bases short and J 4 bases short, with 4 bases between. Germline-derived CDR1 and CDR2 are KGHDR and SFDVKD.

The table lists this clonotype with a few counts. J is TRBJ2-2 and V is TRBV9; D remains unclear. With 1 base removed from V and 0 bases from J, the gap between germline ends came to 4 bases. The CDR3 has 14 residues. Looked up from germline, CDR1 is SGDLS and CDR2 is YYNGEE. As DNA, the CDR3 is TGTGCCAGCAGCGTAAGGGCGAACACCGGGGAGCTGTTTTTT. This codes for CASSVRANTGELFF.